The entry below describes one T cell receptor (beta chain). This clone was seen only a few times. The clone's antigen remains unknown. No much larger clone is present one base from it, and per-base qualities are unavailable. The CDR3, from cysteine to phenylalanine, totals 13 residues. Only the CDR3 part of the read is kept: 39 bases, read in frame from the first base. Sequences KGHSH (CDR1) and LQKENI (CDR2) are obtained from the germline V gene. At the junction V is shortened by 4 bases and J by 6 bases; bases outside the gene matches: 5. The entry originates in a study of long-term antiretroviral therapy in people with HIV (dated by TCRdb to the early 2020s). Regarding the research as a whole: Collection of the earliest samples took place about a decade ahead of the 2015 WHO recommendation for immediate ART, at a time when ART was typically delayed until CD4 counts fell. No cross-contamination during QIAcube processing was shown when test extractions of a monoclonal T-cell line were performed alongside about 30 polyclonal samples. From 30 adults with confirmed HIV infection, the cohort provided 150 to 200 cryopreserved PBMC samples, gathered serially across a mean of roughly 6 years (range 1-12). A retrospective serial study tested whether changes in peripheral blood TRB repertoire composition and diversity were associated with ART initiation and durable HIV suppression. Among the approximately 27 participants with HIV, eleven to twelve were female. Points the paper makes about the study in general: ART initiation was associated with a significant increase in TRB diversity, but diversity stayed significantly below transplant donor controls even after long-term ART. Inferences about post-ART repertoire changes were limited because no data were available on ART adherence, viral resistance or therapy changes. Expanded TRB clones identified before ART initiation dominated the repertoire at all time points, although this dominance fluctuated and declined in many PLHIV after ART. Because pre-ART samples had limited cell numbers, unsorted PBMC were profiled rather than sorted CD4+ and CD8+ T cells. Compared with controls, HIV repertoires had narrower CDR3 length ranges, and the network structure pointed to an antigen-experienced repertoire that shifted only slightly toward naive after ART. The samples span the years 2004 to 2017, and the ART regimens used at that time may not be as effective as current regimens. Because PBMC availability was limited, only the TCR beta chain was sequenced, with no alpha chain pairing.

Participants were included only if at least one PBMC sample before ART initiation and at least two post-ART samples were available. All participants with HIV were treated in the United States of America. Before DNA extraction, cryopreserved samples of roughly 0.85-11 million PBMC were thawed and then washed. At the time of the earliest PBMC sample, participants with HIV were aged between about 23 and 54 years. Each participant contributed PBMC samples from 1-4 timepoints before ART initiation and 2-8 timepoints after ART initiation, with a median of 7 samples. For every participant, serial HIV viral load, CD4+ T-cell count, ART history and demographic data were obtained. Using a Qiagen kit on a QIAcube, genomic DNA was extracted from unsorted PBMC, with samples processed in batches of 12. Sequencing of the TRB variable region was done with the immunoSEQ hsTCRB v3.0 assay at survey level resolution. A depth of about 40,000-50,000 T-cell genomes per sample was targeted for TRB sequencing. TRB libraries were pooled and sequenced on an Illumina MiSeq using a v3 150-cycle kit. In the authors' own workflow: Repertoire analysis ran in R within a reproducible Nextflow workflow covering QC, data transformation and analysis. LymphoSeq2, an R package for exploring AIRR-Seq data, was used to implement the custom analyses. A handful of samples yielding fewer than 5000 total TRB sequences were excluded, leaving 150 to 200 analyzed HIV repertoires. Among the roughly 180 retained HIV repertoires, more than 55 were collected before ART initiation and around 130 after ART initiation. Each repertoire was downsampled to 5000 TRB nucleotide sequences, and summary statistics were averaged across 100 downsampling iterations. Only TRB sequences with CDR3 regions of at least seven amino acids were retained for analysis. Two measures captured diversity: a Shannon entropy-derived clonality score and the Gini coefficient. Repertoire networks linked the top 5000 CDR3 amino acid sequences whenever two sequences differed by an edit distance of one. GLIPH2 predicted antigen specificity groups and MHC restriction for TRB CDR3 amino acid sequences. To flag known associations with CMV, EBV, HIV or tissue antigens, CDR3 amino acid sequences were compared against VDJdb and McPAS-TCR. Pre-ART, post-ART and control groups were compared with Wilcoxon signed-rank tests and Holm-Bonferroni correction. The clones in this table, taken by TCRdb from immuneACCESS, are in-frame only. Not every clone is retained; where verified, under half of the shortfall comes from an unresolved V gene, and the cause of the rest is unknown. That table gives V, J and clone size, and the DNA gave D and trimming. This sample comprises more than 15,000 clones, approximately 80% of them detected only once. The ten largest clonotypes hold approximately 13% of the sample.

In this chain, TRBV18 is recombined with TRBJ2-7, and 8 junctional nucleotides match TRBD2. The source is a woman aged 40 to 50 with HIV. Source: unsorted PBMCs, taken more than 3.1 years after starting antiretroviral therapy. The DNA sequence is given as TGTGCCAGCTCACGCGGGGGGATCAGCGAGCAGTACTTC. Its protein reads: CASSRGGISEQYF.